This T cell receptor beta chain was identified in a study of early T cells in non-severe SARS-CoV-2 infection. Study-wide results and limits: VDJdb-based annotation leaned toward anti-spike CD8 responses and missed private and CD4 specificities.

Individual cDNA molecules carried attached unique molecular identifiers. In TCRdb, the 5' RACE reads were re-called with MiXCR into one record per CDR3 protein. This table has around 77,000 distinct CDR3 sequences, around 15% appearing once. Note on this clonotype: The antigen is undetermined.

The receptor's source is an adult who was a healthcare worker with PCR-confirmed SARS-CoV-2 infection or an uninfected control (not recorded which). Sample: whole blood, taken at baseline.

The CDR3: CASSRLGGDSPLHF. The CDR3 nucleotides are TGTGCCAGCAGCCGCCTAGGGGGGGATTCACCCCTCCACTTT. The chain has TRBV11-2 and TRBJ1-6; possibly TRBD1 for D (6 bases). Germline lookup yields CDR1 SGHAT and CDR2 FQNNGV. V lost 5 bases and J 8 bases, leaving 13 bases between the germline ends. The CDR3 has 14 amino acids.